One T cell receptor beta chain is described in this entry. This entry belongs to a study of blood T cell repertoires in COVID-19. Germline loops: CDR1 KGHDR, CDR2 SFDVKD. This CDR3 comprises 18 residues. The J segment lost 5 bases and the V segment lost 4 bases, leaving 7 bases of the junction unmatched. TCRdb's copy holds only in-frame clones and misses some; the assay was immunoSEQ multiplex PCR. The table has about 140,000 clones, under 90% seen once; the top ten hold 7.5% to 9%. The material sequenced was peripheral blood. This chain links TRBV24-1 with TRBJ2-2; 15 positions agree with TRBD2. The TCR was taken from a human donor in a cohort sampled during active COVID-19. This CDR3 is CATSDPGTSGRRTGELFF. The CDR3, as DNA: TGTGCCACCAGTGACCCCGGGACTAGCGGGAGGAGGACCGGGGAGCTGTTTTTT.